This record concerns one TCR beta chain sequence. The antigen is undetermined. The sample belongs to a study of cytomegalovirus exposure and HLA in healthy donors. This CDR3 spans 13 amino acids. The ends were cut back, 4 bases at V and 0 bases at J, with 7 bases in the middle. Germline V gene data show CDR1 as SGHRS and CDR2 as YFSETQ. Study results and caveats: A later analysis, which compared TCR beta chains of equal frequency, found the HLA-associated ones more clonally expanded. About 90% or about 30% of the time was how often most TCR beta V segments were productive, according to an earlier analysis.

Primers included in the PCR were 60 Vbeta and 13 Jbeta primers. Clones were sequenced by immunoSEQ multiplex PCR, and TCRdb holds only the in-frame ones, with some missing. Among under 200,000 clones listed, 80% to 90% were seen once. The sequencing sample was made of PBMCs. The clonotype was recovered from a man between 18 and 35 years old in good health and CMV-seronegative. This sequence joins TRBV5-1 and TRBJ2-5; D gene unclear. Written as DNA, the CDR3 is TGCGCCAGCAGCCTAACGTACCAAGAGACCCAGTACTTC. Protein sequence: CASSLTYQETQYF.